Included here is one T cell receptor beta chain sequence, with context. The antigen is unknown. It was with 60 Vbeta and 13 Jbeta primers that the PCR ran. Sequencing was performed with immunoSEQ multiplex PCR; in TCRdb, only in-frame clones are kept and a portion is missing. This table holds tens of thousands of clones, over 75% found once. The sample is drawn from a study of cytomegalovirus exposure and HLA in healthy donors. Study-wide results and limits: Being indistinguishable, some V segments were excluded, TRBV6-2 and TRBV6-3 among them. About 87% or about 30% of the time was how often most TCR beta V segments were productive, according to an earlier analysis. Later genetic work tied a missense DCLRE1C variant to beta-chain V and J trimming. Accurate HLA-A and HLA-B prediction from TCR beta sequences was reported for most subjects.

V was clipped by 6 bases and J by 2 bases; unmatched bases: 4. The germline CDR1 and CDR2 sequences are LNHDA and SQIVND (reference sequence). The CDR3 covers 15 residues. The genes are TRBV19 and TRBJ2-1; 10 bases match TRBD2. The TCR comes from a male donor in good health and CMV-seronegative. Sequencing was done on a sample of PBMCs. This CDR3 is CASRVAGGAYNEQFF. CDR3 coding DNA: TGTGCCAGTAGGGTAGCGGGGGGCGCCTACAATGAGCAGTTCTTC.